A single sample is the source of the 17 T cell receptor beta chains below, sequenced in a study of T cell responses to AZD1222 COVID-19 vaccine. Assay used: immunoSEQ multiplex PCR; TCRdb lists only in-frame clones, some missing. The repertoire holds 150,000 to 200,000 clones, approximately 86% seen once, with 11% in the top ten. The source was peripheral blood, collected 28 days after the second AZD1222 dose. The receptors come from an adult who received the AZD1222 COVID-19 vaccine.

The chain has TRBV3-1 (or the pseudogene TRBV3-2) and TRBJ1-3, with D unresolved. Germline CDR1 LGHDT, CDR2 YNNKEL (reference sequence). CDR3 length: 14 amino acids. V gave up 5 bases and J gave up 0 bases, with 8 bases separating them. For the CDR3, the DNA is TGTGCCAGCAGCACCTTCGACTCTGGAAACACCATATATTTT. Translation gives CASSTFDSGNTIYF.

The chain employs TRBV5-1 and TRBJ2-3; 8 nucleotides line up with TRBD2. This CDR3 spans 15 amino acids. Germline lookup yields CDR1 SGHRS and CDR2 YFSETQ. Unmatched junction bases numbered 7, after V lost 7 bases and J lost 0 bases. CDR3 in amino acids: CASSTAGESTDTQYF. The CDR3 bases are TGCGCCAGCTCGACAGCGGGGGAGAGCACAGATACGCAGTATTTT. Based on the CDR3 plus reference TRBV5-1 and TRBJ2-3, the full variable domain is KAGVTQTPRYLIKTRGQQVTLSCSPISGHRSVSWYQQTPGQGLQFLFEYFSETQRNKGNFPGRFSGRQFSNSRSEMNVSTLELGDSALYLCASSTAGESTDTQYFGPGTRLTVL.

The V gene is TRBV7-7, the J gene TRBJ2-7; D gene uncertain. This CDR3 is 13 amino acids long. Trimming pared 1 base from V and 2 bases from J, leaving 6 bases between. Per germline, CDR1 SSHAT and CDR2 FNYEAQ (reference sequence). CDR3 sequence (DNA): TGTGCCAGCAGCTTAGACGTGACCTACGAGCAGTACTTC. It is translated as CASSLDVTYEQYF.

The chain joins TRBV5-5 to TRBJ2-5, with D perhaps assigned TRBD1 or TRBD2 (5 bases each). CDR1 and CDR2 from the germline V gene are SGHKS and YYEKEE (reference sequence). The CDR3 runs to 15 residues. The V end was cut by 4 bases, the J end by 5 bases, with 18 bases between. CDR3: CASSPPPGKGETQYF. CDR3 in DNA: TGTGCCAGCAGCCCACCACCGGGGAAGGGGGAGACCCAGTACTTC.

The V call is TRBV11-2, the J call TRBJ1-2; a possible D gene is TRBD1 (6 bases). The CDR3 extends over 18 amino acids. Germline V CDR1 and CDR2: SGHAT, FQNNGV. V was shortened by 3 bases and J by 8 bases, with 28 bases between the two germline ends. The CDR3 region has the DNA TGTGCCAGCAGCTTTTTCGGTCGGGCAGGGGCGCTCTCGGCGGGCTACACCTTC. Protein product: CASSFFGRAGALSAGYTF. The variable domain in full, completed from reference TRBV11-2 and TRBJ1-2, reads EAGVAQSPRYKIIEKRQSVAFWCNPISGHATLYWYQQILGQGPKLLIQFQNNGVVDDSQLPKDRFSAERLKGVDSTLKIQPAKLEDSAVYLCASSFFGRAGALSAGYTFGSGTRLTVV.

On this clone: Other DNA sequences from this sample encode an identical CDR3 as well. This sequence joins TRBV10-3 and TRBJ2-7; 13 positions match TRBD2. Germline loops: CDR1 ENHRY, CDR2 SYGVKD. The CDR3 has 15 amino acids. The trim removed 4 bases at V and 3 bases at J, leaving 3 bases unmatched. The CDR3 sequence: CAISGTSGGFYEQYF. The CDR3 nucleotides read TGTGCCATCAGTGGGACTAGCGGGGGATTCTACGAGCAGTACTTC.

This chain joins TRBV6-5 and TRBJ1-2; D unresolved. This CDR3 has 12 residues. Trimming removed 4 bases at V and 8 bases at J, with 11 bases between. Germline V lookup: CDR1 MNHEY, CDR2 SVGAGI. The CDR3 DNA reads TGTGCCAGCAGTTCCGGACCGGAAGGCTACACCTTC. This gives the protein CASSSGPEGYTF.

This clone was counted a single time. Other DNA sequences in the same sample also yield this CDR3. The V and J genes are TRBV18 and TRBJ2-7; D is uncertain. Germline V lookup: CDR1 KGHSH, CDR2 LQKENI. Trimming stripped 2 bases from V and 0 bases from J, with 5 bases between. CDR3 length: 13 residues. The CDR3 loop reads CASSPSGSYEQYF. CDR3 DNA sequence: TGTGCCAGCTCACCATCGGGCTCCTACGAGCAGTACTTC.

The chain joins TRBV29-1 to TRBJ1-1; 11 nucleotides match TRBD1. The CDR3 totals 14 residues. The V and J ends lost 4 bases and 7 bases, in that order; junction bases with no gene match: 8. The germline CDR1 and CDR2 sequences are SQVTM and ANQGSEA. CDR3 residues: CSVVFGQGAGEAFF. DNA for the CDR3: TGCAGCGTTGTCTTCGGACAGGGGGCCGGTGAAGCTTTCTTT.

This clone appeared once. The rearrangement links TRBV19 to TRBJ2-7; the D gene is possibly TRBD2 (5 bases). The V gene lost 4 bases and the J gene lost 5 bases, with 12 bases spanning the gap. Germline CDR1 LNHDA, CDR2 SQIVND (reference sequence). The CDR3 has 13 amino acids. CDR3 bases: TGTGCCAGTAGTAATCGCCAGAGGGACGAGCAGTACTTC. As protein: CASSNRQRDEQYF.

This sequence joins TRBV9 and TRBJ2-2, with D possibly TRBD1 on 6 matching bases. This CDR3 contains 15 residues. Deletions cut 3 bases from V and 1 base from J, with 10 bases between. CDR1 is SGDLS, CDR2 YYNGEE, per germline. As DNA, the CDR3 is TGTGCCAGCAGCGAGGGACACCTGAACACCGGGGAGCTGTTTTTT. Encoded protein: CASSEGHLNTGELFF. Full variable domain (outside the CDR3, taken from reference TRBV9 and TRBJ2-2): DSGVTQTPKHLITATGQRVTLRCSPRSGDLSVYWYQQSLDQGLQFLIQYYNGEERAKGNILERFSAQQFPDLHSELNLSSLELGDSALYFCASSEGHLNTGELFFGEGSRLTVL.

The V gene is TRBV18, the J gene TRBJ2-5, with TRBD1 identical over 10 bases. Germline V lookup: CDR1 KGHSH, CDR2 LQKENI. This CDR3 is built from 15 residues. V shed 0 bases, J shed 5 bases, and the junction held 3 bases outside the gene matches. CDR3 in amino acids: CASSPPTGGGETQYF. Here the CDR3 DNA reads TGTGCCAGCTCACCACCGACAGGGGGCGGGGAGACCCAGTACTTC.

V gene TRBV30 combines with J gene TRBJ2-5; no definite D call. V was clipped by 2 bases and J by 1 base, with 8 bases between them. This CDR3 has 13 residues. Looked up from germline, CDR1 is GTSNPN and CDR2 is SVGIG (reference sequence). The CDR3 DNA reads as TGTGCCTGGAGTAAAGGTCCCCAAGAGACCCAGTACTTC. Encoded protein: CAWSKGPQETQYF.

The chain links TRBV6-5 to TRBJ2-2, with D unclear. Germline V gene lookup returns CDR1 MNHEY and CDR2 SVGAGI. The ends were cut back, 2 bases at V and 0 bases at J, with 10 bases in the middle. The CDR3 length is 16 residues. The CDR3 here is CASSYRRDPNTGELFF. CDR3 in DNA: TGTGCCAGCAGTTACCGACGCGATCCGAACACCGGGGAGCTGTTTTTT.

V gene TRBV5-1 combines with J gene TRBJ2-1; 11 nucleotides agree with TRBD2. Per germline, CDR1 SGHRS and CDR2 YFSETQ. Trimming took 5 bases from V and 9 from J; bases not matched to a gene: 7. The CDR3 runs 14 residues. CDR3 sequence reads: CASRTSGAWVEQFF. The CDR3, as DNA: TGCGCCAGCAGGACTAGCGGGGCTTGGGTTGAGCAGTTCTTC.

V and J are TRBV3-1 (or the pseudogene TRBV3-2) and TRBJ1-2; 9 bases are shared with TRBD1. The CDR3 extends over 15 amino acids. Trimming took 5 bases from V and 2 from J; bases not matched to a gene: 6. Germline lookup yields CDR1 LGHDT and CDR2 YNNKEL (reference sequence). Here the CDR3 reads CASSSPGQGNYGYTF. CDR3 nucleotides: TGTGCCAGCAGCTCGCCGGGACAGGGCAACTATGGCTACACCTTC.

This clone was counted only a few times. The chain has TRBV28 and TRBJ1-2; D not resolved. Germline V gene data show CDR1 as MDHEN and CDR2 as SYDVKM. Trimming took off 8 bases at V and 4 bases at J, with 14 bases between the two ends. This CDR3 contains 13 residues. This CDR3 reads CASEPGPSYGYTF. CDR3 coding DNA: TGTGCCAGCGAACCGGGCCCTTCCTATGGCTACACCTTC.